These T cell receptor beta chains were read from a single sample in a study of blood T cell repertoires in COVID-19. The repertoire was sequenced with immunoSEQ multiplex PCR; TCRdb's copy has only in-frame clones and lacks some. The data contain about 97,000 clones, 90% of them singletons. The sequenced sample was peripheral blood. These receptors all stem from a man between 60 and 70 years old with acute or convalescent COVID-19. Both conserved end residues are part of each CDR3. Fields, in order: CDR3 length, D gene, J gene, V gene, clone size, CDR3 DNA, CDR3 protein. D genes are given only for firm matches. Rows may omit the clone size; those that give it use once, few, many or a size class.

>16|TRBD1|TRBJ1-5|TRBV2|.
TGTGCCAGCAGTGAAGCCGAGACAGGGCCCAATCAGCCCCAGCATTTT
CASSEAETGPNQPQHF
>16|TRBD2|TRBJ2-1|TRBV5-1|.
TGCGCCAGCAGCCCGATAGCGGGGGGGGCTTTCGATGAGCAGTTCTTC
CASSPIAGGAFDEQFF
>15|TRBD1|TRBJ1-5|TRBV7-2|.
TGTGCCAGCAGCCTATCGACAGGGAACAATCAGCCCCAGCATTTT
CASSLSTGNNQPQHF
>14|.|TRBJ1-2|TRBV3-1/TRBV3-2|.
TGTGCCAGCACCCGAACAGGGTTGGAGTATGGCTACACCTTC
CASTRTGLEYGYTF
>15|TRBD1|TRBJ1-1|TRBV7-2|.
TGTGCCAGCAGCTTCCTGACAGGGGTGAACACTGAAGCTTTCTTT
CASSFLTGVNTEAFF
>14|.|TRBJ1-1|TRBV14|.
TGTGCCAGCAGGTTGGCAGGAACCAACACTGAAGCTTTCTTT
CASRLAGTNTEAFF
>15|TRBD1|TRBJ1-4|TRBV2|.
TGTGCCAGCAGGGACAGGGCCTCAACTAATGAAAAACTGTTTTTT
CASRDRASTNEKLFF
>14|.|TRBJ1-6|TRBV14|.
TGTGCCAGCAGCCAAGATCGGGGTCTGTCACCCCTCCACTTT
CASSQDRGLSPLHF
>15|TRBD2|TRBJ2-3|TRBV5-1|.
TGCGCCAGCAGCTTGGGGCTAGCGGGGGAAGATACGCAGTATTTT
CASSLGLAGEDTQYF
>14|.|TRBJ1-6|TRBV10-3|once
TGTGCCATCAGTGAGTCGGGGGGTAATTCACCCCTCCACTTT
CAISESGGNSPLHF
>13|TRBD2|TRBJ2-1|TRBV28|.
TGTGCCAGCATGCGGGGGATTTACAATGAGCAGTTCTTC
CASMRGIYNEQFF
>15|.|TRBJ1-1|TRBV6-1|once
TGTGCCAGCAGTGAAATAGACGCGGGAGGGGCTGAAGCTTTCTTT
CASSEIDAGGAEAFF
>14|TRBD1|TRBJ1-1|TRBV6-5|.
TGTGCCAGCATCCCACAGGGGTCGAACACTGAAGCTTTCTTT
CASIPQGSNTEAFF
>15|.|TRBJ1-2|TRBV3-1/TRBV3-2|few
TGTGCCAGCAGCCAAGGAGGTATGAAAGGCTATGGCTACACCTTC
CASSQGGMKGYGYTF
>14|TRBD1|TRBJ2-1|TRBV4-1|.
TGCGCCAGTGGGACAGCCCAGGGAAGGAATGAGCAGTTCTTC
CASGTAQGRNEQFF
>15|.|TRBJ2-3|TRBV7-9|.
TGTGCCAGCAGCTTAATCGCCTTAGGAGGAGATACGCAGTATTTT
CASSLIALGGDTQYF
>17|.|TRBJ1-3|TRBV12-5|.
TGTGCTAGTGGTTTGGTACGGGGGGACCGCTCTGGAAACACCATATATTTT
CASGLVRGDRSGNTIYF
>13|TRBD1|TRBJ1-1|TRBV2|.
TGTGCCAGCAGTGAACAAACAGGGGCCCCGGCTTTCTTT
CASSEQTGAPAFF
>12|.|TRBJ1-5|TRBV2|once
TGTGCCAGCAGGCGGAGCAATCAGCCCCAGCATTTT
CASRRSNQPQHF
>13|.|TRBJ1-1|TRBV7-9|.
TGTGCCAGCAGCTTCCAGGAAAACACTGAAGCTTTCTTT
CASSFQENTEAFF
>12|.|TRBJ1-1|TRBV6-5|.
TGTGCCAGCAGATACCAGAACACTGAAGCTTTCTTT
CASRYQNTEAFF
>15|TRBD2|TRBJ2-2|TRBV5-1|few
TGCGCCAGCAGCACGACCGGGACTACTCCCGGGGAGCTGTTTTTT
CASSTTGTTPGELFF
>14|.|TRBJ1-2|TRBV10-3|.
TGTGCCATCAGTGAGCAGGTGGCGAACTATGGCTACACCTTC
CAISEQVANYGYTF
>15|.|TRBJ1-4|TRBV2|.
TGTGCCAGCAGTGAATCGGCCAGGGGAAGTGAAAAACTGTTTTTT
CASSESARGSEKLFF
>13|.|TRBJ1-1|TRBV18|.
TGTGCCAGCTCACCGGGGAGGAACACTGAAGCTTTCTTT
CASSPGRNTEAFF
>14|TRBD1|TRBJ2-1|TRBV5-1|.
TGCGCCAGCAGCGCCAATACAGGGGGCTATGAGCAGTTCTTC
CASSANTGGYEQFF
>17|TRBD1|TRBJ2-3|TRBV10-3|.
TGTGCCATCAGTGTTCAATTAGGGACAGGGGGCAGGGATACGCAGTATTTT
CAISVQLGTGGRDTQYF
>13|.|TRBJ1-2|TRBV5-6|once
TGTGCCAGCAGCTTGAAGGGGAACTATGGCTACACCTTC
CASSLKGNYGYTF
>14|.|TRBJ2-4|TRBV30|.
TGTGCCTGGGACAGCCAATTAGCCAAAAACATTCAGTACTTC
CAWDSQLAKNIQYF
>14|.|TRBJ1-2|TRBV5-1|once
TGCGCCAGCAGCTCCCTCCCCCCCAACTATGGCTACACCTTC
CASSSLPPNYGYTF
>16|.|TRBJ2-1|TRBV7-9|.
TGTGCCAGCAGCACGACAGTTGGAAGCTCCTACAATGAGCAGTTCTTC
CASSTTVGSSYNEQFF
>14|.|TRBJ2-1|TRBV28|.
TGTGCCAGCAGTTCCACGGACAGTTACAATGAGCAGTTCTTC
CASSSTDSYNEQFF
>14|.|TRBJ1-1|TRBV5-1|.
TGCGCCAGCAGCTCCGGAACAGGGAACACTGAAGCTTTCTTT
CASSSGTGNTEAFF
>14|.|TRBJ1-6|TRBV2|few
TGTGCCAGCACCTCTACCGGGTGGAATTCACCCCTCCACTTT
CASTSTGWNSPLHF
>13|TRBD1|TRBJ1-1|TRBV5-1|.
TGCGCCAGCAGCGCCTGGGACAGGGAAATGGCTTTCTTT
CASSAWDREMAFF
>15|TRBD1|TRBJ1-2|TRBV19|.
TGTGCCAGTAAAACAGGGGCAATAACTAACTATGGCTACACCTTC
CASKTGAITNYGYTF
>10|.|TRBJ2-3|TRBV30|.
TGTGCCTGCTACAGGGTAACGCAGTATTTT
CACYRVTQYF
>13|.|TRBJ1-5|TRBV6-5|.
TGTGCCAGCAGTTACTCTGAGGGACAGCCCCAGCATTTT
CASSYSEGQPQHF
>16|TRBD2|TRBJ2-2|TRBV24-1|.
TGTGCCACCAGTGATGCTAGCGGGGGGAACACCGGGGAGCTGTTTTTT
CATSDASGGNTGELFF
>14|.|TRBJ1-1|TRBV5-4|.
TGTGCCAGCAGCTACGGACTGTCGAACACTGAAGCTTTCTTT
CASSYGLSNTEAFF
>15|TRBD1|TRBJ1-6|TRBV28|.
TGTGCCAGCAGCAGACAGGGGATTGGAAATTCACCCCTCCACTTT
CASSRQGIGNSPLHF
>12|.|TRBJ2-2|TRBV7-9|.
TGTGCCAGCAGCTCCAGGACCGGGGAGCTGTTTTTT
CASSSRTGELFF